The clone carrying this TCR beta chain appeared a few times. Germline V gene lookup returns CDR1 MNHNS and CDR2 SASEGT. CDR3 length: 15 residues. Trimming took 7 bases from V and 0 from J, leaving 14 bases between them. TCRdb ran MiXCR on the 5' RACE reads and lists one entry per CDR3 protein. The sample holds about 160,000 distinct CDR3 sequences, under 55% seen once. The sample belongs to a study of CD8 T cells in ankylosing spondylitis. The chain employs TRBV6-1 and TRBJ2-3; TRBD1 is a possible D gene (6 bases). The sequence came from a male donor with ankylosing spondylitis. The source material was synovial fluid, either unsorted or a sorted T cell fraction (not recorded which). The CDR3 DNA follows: TGTGCCAGCACTCAAATGGGGGCAAGCACAGATACGCAGTATTTT. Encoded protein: CASTQMGASTDTQYF.